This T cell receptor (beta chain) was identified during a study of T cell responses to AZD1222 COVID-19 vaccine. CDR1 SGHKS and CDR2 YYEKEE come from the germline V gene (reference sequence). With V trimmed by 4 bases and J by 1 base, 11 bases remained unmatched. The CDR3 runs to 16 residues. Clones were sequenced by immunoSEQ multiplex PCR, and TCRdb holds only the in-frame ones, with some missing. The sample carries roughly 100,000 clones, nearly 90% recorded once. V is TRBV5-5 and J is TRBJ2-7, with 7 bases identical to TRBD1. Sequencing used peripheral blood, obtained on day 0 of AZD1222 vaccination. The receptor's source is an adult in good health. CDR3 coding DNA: TGTGCCAGCAGCGGGACACCGGGACAGCAATCCTACGAGCAGTACTTC. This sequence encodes CASSGTPGQQSYEQYF.